This T cell receptor beta chain came from a study of cytomegalovirus exposure and HLA in healthy donors. Study observations and caveats: The authors later found TCR association rates varying by HLA locus, with DRB1 most and HLA-C fewest. Using the classifier, cytomegalovirus status was reportedly diagnosed with high specificity and sensitivity. Across donors, most TCRs were seen rarely, yet some public ones were widespread. Prior analysis indicated that the majority of TCR beta V segments exhibited productivity approximately 87% or approximately 30% of the time.

The PCR contained 60 Vbeta and 13 Jbeta primers. Generated by immunoSEQ multiplex PCR, the TCRdb table keeps only in-frame clones and is missing some. The table records roughly 100,000 clones, approximately 87% of them present only once. A word on this clone: What it binds is not known.

The ends were cut back, 5 bases at V and 2 bases at J, with 10 bases in the middle. The CDR3 is made up of 13 amino acids. From germline, CDR1 is SGHNT and CDR2 YYREEE (reference sequence). This receptor was obtained from a man aged 35-49 years in good health and CMV-seronegative. The chain combines TRBV5-4 with TRBJ1-1, with D tentatively TRBD1 (5 bases). The specimen sequenced was PBMCs. The CDR3 is CASRGAGNTEAFF. The CDR3 DNA sequence: TGTGCCAGCAGAGGGGCAGGCAACACTGAAGCTTTCTTT.